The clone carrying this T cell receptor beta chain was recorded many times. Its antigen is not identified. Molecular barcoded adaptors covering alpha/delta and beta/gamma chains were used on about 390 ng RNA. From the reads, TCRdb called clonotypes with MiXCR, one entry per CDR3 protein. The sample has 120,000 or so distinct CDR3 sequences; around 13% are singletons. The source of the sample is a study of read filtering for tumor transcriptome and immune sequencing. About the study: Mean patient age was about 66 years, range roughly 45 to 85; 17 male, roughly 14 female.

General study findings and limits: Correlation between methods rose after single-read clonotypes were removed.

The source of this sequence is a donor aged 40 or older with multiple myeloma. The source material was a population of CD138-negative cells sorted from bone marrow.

CDR3 DNA: TGCAGCGTTGAGGGGGAGAACACTGAAGCTTTCTTT. Its protein product is CSVEGENTEAFF. The chain couples TRBV29-1 to TRBJ1-1, with a tentative D call TRBD1 (5 bases). CDR1 SQVTM and CDR2 ANQGSEA come from the germline V gene. Trimming shortened V by 3 bases and J by 1 base, and 6 bases separated the two germline ends. CDR3 length: 12 amino acids.